This T cell receptor beta chain was captured by sequencing in a study of CD8+CD57+ T cells in acquired aplastic anemia. Study summary: An average of approximately 3.4 ug of DNA was obtained from sorted CD4+ and CD8+ cells.

Profiles of TCR beta VDJ and CDR3 were generated from a genomic DNA template. TCRdb reanalysed the reads using MiXCR and keeps one entry per CDR3 protein. The top ten clones hold under 60% of a sample with around 150,000 distinct CDR3 sequences, 71% of them seen once. Study outcomes and limitations: The study identified about 30 CD8+ CDR3 sequences shared by patients and controls.

Selection for sequencing was limited to patients who had shown CD8+CD57+ cell expansion by flow cytometry. Everyone among the patients had severe acquired aplastic anemia. Blood came from patients not yet given any therapy. A remark on this clonotype: Antigen: not known.

This CDR3 comprises 13 residues. Germline CDR1 SGDLS, CDR2 YYNGEE. V was trimmed by 6 bases and J by 4 bases, leaving 11 bases between them. This clonotype originated in a human donor with aplastic anemia. Sequenced: sorted CD4+, CD8+, or CD8+CD57+ T cells (not recorded which) from PBMCs. V usage is TRBV9 and J usage is TRBJ1-3; no definite D call. The CDR3 DNA follows: TGTGCCAGCATAGATAATCTCGGAAACACCATATATTTT. Translated: CASIDNLGNTIYF.